This record covers a single T cell receptor beta chain. Its antigen is still unknown. Qualities for individual bases were not recorded, and no much larger clone is one base off. These data come from a study of cytomegalovirus exposure and HLA in healthy donors (dated by TCRdb to 2016 to 2017). Broadly, across the study: According to a later analysis, the approximately 120 validation repertoires were produced on the same platform as the approximately 620 repertoires of the first cohort. The study was designed to test whether signatures of past pathogen exposure could be identified by cataloging public T cell receptors. In addition to the first cohort of 650 to 800 subjects, a separate validation cohort of under 150 different subjects was used. The study combined high-throughput TCR immunosequencing, statistical association of individual TCRs with disease status, and machine learning to predict cytomegalovirus infection status.

Receptor libraries were prepared by the immunoSEQ multiplex PCR assay. From the authors' description of their analysis: To diagnose cytomegalovirus status from the catalog of TCR beta chain sequences, a statistical classification framework was built. TCRdb carries this immuneACCESS record with in-frame sequences only. Its versions omit some clonotypes, under half of them owing to an unresolved V gene in the studies checked, with the rest unexplained. V, J and clone size are taken as reported in that table, and D and trimming were inferred from the DNA itself. The sample table contains about 78,000 clones; only one count was recorded for roughly 95% of them. Of the sample, roughly 1.6% is held by the ten largest clones. Study-wide findings and limitations: The validation cohort had no HLA typing available for a later analysis, so co-occurrence within that cohort was assessed over all 130 or so repertoires. The authors suggested that the approach could potentially be extended to other disease states and immunological phenotypes. Cytomegalovirus status was reported to be diagnosed by the classifier with high specificity and sensitivity in both the original and validation cohorts. Most TCR sequences were observed very rarely across donors, whereas some public TCRs were present in many individuals. In vitro tests confirmed that three of the cytomegalovirus-associated TCR beta chains recognize cytomegalovirus antigens. In a later analysis, TCRs clustered in the first cohort were found to also tend to co-occur in the 120 or so validation repertoires, with approximately 95% of cluster scores above 0. The study listed 150 to 200 TCR beta chains as associated with cytomegalovirus.

From cysteine to phenylalanine, the CDR3 is 11 amino acids long. The entry retains the CDR3 DNA only, 33 bases that are in frame from base 1. For CDR1 and CDR2, the germline V gene (reference sequence) lists GTSNPN and SVGIG. Trimming at the junction amounts to 3 bases on V and 8 bases on J, and the germline ends lie 8 bases apart. Separate from the approximately 700-subject first cohort, the validation cohort of some 130 subjects was the group to which the donors belonged. The V gene is TRBV30 and the J gene is TRBJ2-1; a tentative D match to TRBD2 spans 5 bases. The sequence was obtained from a man aged 18 to 35 in good health and CMV-seropositive. The specimen was PBMCs. The nucleotide sequence reads as follows: TGTGCCTGGAGAACTAGGGATGAGCAGTTCTTC. It specifies CAWRTRDEQFF.